The source of this T cell receptor (beta chain) is a study of T cell repertoires in cytomegalovirus infection. Study details: Peptides in the study included HLA-C-restricted and HLA-B-restricted CMV epitopes. In public TCR beta signatures, there were indications of both CMV infection and matching HLA type.

Study-wide results and limits: CMV-specific TCR beta clonotypes restricted by HLA-C were the ones dominating the ex vivo response. Cumulative frequency of public TCR beta families picked out carriers of CMV plus the relevant HLA.

This clonotype was seen a single time. Its target is unknown. TCRdb itself ran the reads through MiXCR, one entry per CDR3 protein. This table holds about 570,000 distinct CDR3 sequences, around two fifths found once. The sample was cultured PBMCs, taken from culture after CMV antigen stimulation. The TCR comes from a human donor in good health (CMV status not recorded). Some clones in this sample may be carry-over from other donors' samples.

CDR3 nucleotides: TGTGCCAGCAGTTTATTCCAGGGGCACGGGGCCAACGTCCTGACTTTC. It yields the protein CASSLFQGHGANVLTF. The chain carries TRBV27 and TRBJ2-6; possible D gene TRBD1, 6 bases. V gave up 1 base and J gave up 4 bases, with 11 bases separating them. This CDR3 spans 16 amino acids. Germline CDR1 is MNHEY and CDR2 is SMNVEV (reference sequence).